These T cell receptor beta chains were read from a single sample in a study of blood T cell repertoires in COVID-19. Sequencing was performed with immunoSEQ multiplex PCR; in TCRdb, only in-frame clones are kept and a portion is missing. The sample lists roughly 260,000 clones; about nine tenths were seen once. Sequenced sample: peripheral blood. The receptors originated from a young woman with COVID-19, enrolled during active disease. The CDR3 runs from the conserved cysteine through the conserved F or W. A D gene is named only where the DNA matches it firmly. Clone sizes are given selectively: once, few, many, or a class where the clone is expanded.

. . TRBJ2-7 TRBV11-2 CASSLDSVTVELEQYF TGTGCCAGCAGCTTAGATTCTGTGACAGTAGAACTCGAGCAGTACTTC
. TRBD1 TRBJ2-1 TRBV7-2 CASSLDVTGTYNEQFF TGTGCCAGCAGCTTAGATGTGACAGGGACCTACAATGAGCAGTTCTTC
. . TRBJ2-6 TRBV25-1 CASSYSSGANVLTF TGTGCCAGCAGTTACTCCTCTGGGGCCAACGTCCTGACTTTC
. TRBD1 TRBJ1-1 TRBV5-1 CASRGGVGRTEAFF TGCGCCAGCAGAGGGGGCGTCGGTCGCACTGAAGCTTTCTTT
. . TRBJ2-5 TRBV21-1 CASSKILGQGKETQYF TGTGCCAGCAGCAAAATATTAGGACAGGGAAAAGAGACCCAGTACTTC
. . TRBJ1-1 TRBV19 CASSTFGRTEAFF TGTGCCAGTAGTACCTTCGGTCGGACAGAAGCTTTCTTT
. TRBD1 TRBJ1-2 TRBV30 CAWSPGQTYTF TGTGCCTGGAGTCCGGGACAGACCTACACCTTC
once . TRBJ2-6 TRBV18 CASSPGGSGANVLTF TGTGCCAGCTCACCGGGGGGAAGCGGGGCCAACGTCCTGACTTTC
. . TRBJ2-7 TRBV5-1 CASSLWQGLGYEQYF TGCGCCAGCAGCTTGTGGCAGGGATTAGGCTACGAGCAGTACTTC
. TRBD1 TRBJ2-1 TRBV19 CASSLAGTGWIDEQFF TGTGCCAGTAGTCTCGCCGGGACAGGGTGGATAGATGAGCAGTTCTTC
. . TRBJ1-1 TRBV6-5 CASTGVGGQTEAFF TGTGCCAGCACTGGAGTTGGGGGCCAGACTGAAGCTTTCTTT
. . TRBJ1-5 TRBV19 CASSIDHQGGQPQHF TGTGCCAGTAGTATAGATCACCAGGGAGGACAGCCCCAGCATTTT
. TRBD1 TRBJ1-6 TRBV10-3 CAIRGDSNSSPLHF TGTGCCATCAGAGGGGACAGTAACTCTTCACCCCTCCACTTT
. TRBD1 TRBJ1-5 TRBV19 CATNRGSNQPQHF TGTGCCACCAACAGGGGTAGCAATCAGCCCCAGCATTTT
. . TRBJ2-3 TRBV28 CASSIFSARSDTQYF TGTGCCAGCAGTATTTTTAGCGCGAGGTCGGATACGCAGTATTTT
. . TRBJ1-6 TRBV6-5 CASSYREGSYNSPLHF TGTGCCAGCAGTTACCGCGAGGGAAGCTATAATTCACCCCTCCACTTT
. . TRBJ2-3 TRBV24-1 CATSDFVRGMVDTQYF TGTGCCACCAGTGATTTTGTCAGGGGTATGGTGGATACGCAGTATTTT
. . TRBJ2-5 TRBV5-6 CASSTPQETQYF TGTGCCAGCAGCACACCTCAAGAGACCCAGTACTTC
. TRBD1 TRBJ1-5 TRBV6-2/TRBV6-3 CASSGTAHQPQHF TGTGCCAGCAGTGGGACAGCTCATCAGCCCCAGCATTTT
. TRBD2 TRBJ2-1 TRBV10-2 CASSDTSGRHSSYNEQFF TGCGCCAGCAGTGATACTAGCGGGAGGCATAGCTCCTACAATGAGCAGTTCTTC
. TRBD1 TRBJ2-3 TRBV6-6 CASSYPGQGTDTQYF TGTGCCAGCAGTTATCCGGGACAGGGCACAGATACGCAGTATTTT
. TRBD1 TRBJ2-5 TRBV9 CASSSGQGVQETQYF TGTGCCAGCAGCTCGGGACAGGGAGTCCAAGAGACCCAGTACTTC
. . TRBJ2-1 TRBV5-4 CASYSSGNNEQFF TGTGCCAGCTACTCCTCCGGGAACAATGAGCAGTTCTTC
. . TRBJ1-1 TRBV2 CARSEAAVNTEAFF TGTGCCAGAAGTGAAGCGGCGGTGAACACTGAAGCTTTCTTT
. . TRBJ2-7 TRBV6-2/TRBV6-3 CASSYGRGEQYF TGTGCCAGCAGTTACGGCAGGGGCGAGCAGTACTTC
. . TRBJ1-5 TRBV28 CAIGQYSNQPQHF TGTGCCATCGGACAGTATAGCAATCAGCCCCAGCATTTT
few TRBD2 TRBJ2-3 TRBV6-4 CASSELAGADTQYF TGTGCCAGCAGTGAACTAGCGGGAGCAGATACGCAGTATTTT
. TRBD2 TRBJ2-1 TRBV5-5 CASSLRLAGYNEQFF TGTGCCAGCAGCTTGAGGCTAGCGGGGTACAATGAGCAGTTCTTC
many TRBD2 TRBJ2-7 TRBV5-4 CASSRQGGSTSYEQYF TGTGCCAGCAGCCGGCAGGGCGGGAGTACTTCCTACGAGCAGTACTTC